The present TCR beta chain was sequenced within a study of shared clonotypes between healthy human individuals (dated by TCRdb to about 2020). Regarding the study in general: The cohort comprised a couple of women and a few men aged 18 to 49 years. To estimate repertoire size and how much clonotypes are shared between individuals, the study performed deep sequencing of blood TCR repertoires from a few healthy adults. Libraries were prepared and TCR repertoires were sequenced by different laboratories using diverse techniques, in order to increase sequencing depth and limit assay-specific biases. Each donor's leukapheresis produced roughly between about 0.8 and 8.9 billion PBMCs.

Per the germline V gene (reference sequence), SEHNR is the CDR1 and FQNEAQ is the CDR2. From cysteine to phenylalanine, the CDR3 is 17 amino acids long. Only CDR3 DNA remains: 51 bases, in frame from the first base. General findings and caveats noted by the study authors: Based on pairwise subsampling, the degree of clonotype sharing among donors was expected to be affected by sequencing depth. Only blood was sampled, and tissue TCR repertoires likely differ from those in blood. Because the study included a small number of donors, the genetic and exposure-history diversity represented was limited.

In its sample, this clone was seen once. Its antigen is not yet known. An end of the junction differs from the germline gene, which may be a read error. Donors were healthy HIV-negative adults with no recently reported acute infections or vaccinations. Only Caucasian adults living in Nashville, Tennessee, USA were represented among the donors. For unsorted samples, tens of millions of PBMCs were counted, and genomic DNA was extracted using the QIAamp DNA Blood Mini kit. Blood was collected by leukapheresis, and PBMCs were isolated by Ficoll-Histopaque density gradient centrifugation and then cryopreserved in liquid nitrogen vapor phase. TCR CDR3 regions were amplified from genomic DNA by multiplex PCR using the deep immunoSEQ assay. For each cell subset, the extracted genomic DNA was distributed evenly across all wells of several immunoSEQ 96-well plates, and each plate served as one replicate. For unsorted PBMC, each replicate PCR was loaded with 300 ng genomic DNA, equivalent to 25,000 to 35,000 T cell genomes. Ten immunoSEQ deep assay plates were used to sequence the unsorted PBMC genomic DNA. Purified libraries were measured with a Qubit 3.0 fluorometer, size-checked on a Bioanalyzer 2100, and measured again with the KAPA Library Quantification kit. Every immunoSEQ 96-well plate was sequenced on a separate single-read 150-cycle Illumina NextSeq 550 flow cell. Processing in the source paper ran as follows. Because only junctional sequences without quality scores were contained in the immunoSEQ output, filtering matching that applied to full-length reads could not be performed. To assign V/J genes and CDR3, sequences were annotated against IMGT germline references using PyIR, a Python wrapper for IgBLAST v1.9. Any read was removed if the V/J assignment was weak (E-value above 1e-6), the CDR3 was missing, or the read contained stop codons, out-of-frame junctions, or ambiguous translated residues. V3J clonotypes were defined as sequences sharing an identical inferred V gene, J gene, and CDR3 amino acid sequence. Percentage overlap between repertoires was computed as shared unique clonotypes divided by the size of the smaller repertoire. RTK rarefaction, the Chao1 estimator, and Recon v2.1 estimates of unobserved clonotypes were used to assess repertoire richness. TCRdb stores this immuneACCESS table with in-frame sequences only. Part of the clones is absent; in the studies checked, under half of the shortfall reflects unresolved V genes, and no reason is known for the rest. The V and J calls and clone size are taken from that table; D and trimming were inferred from the DNA. The sample has about 87,000 clones on record, around 47% of them singletons. The ten biggest clones cover more than 12% of the sample.

The clonotype comes from a woman aged 40 to 50 in good health. Some clones in this sample may be carry-over from other donors' samples. The chain links TRBV7-9 with TRBJ2-5, with 8 bases in between that match TRBD2. The specimen was PBMCs. The DNA is TGCGCCAGCAGGCCCGCGGGGAGCGGGAGTGTTGGAGAGACCCAGTACTTC. It is translated as CASRPAGSGSVGETQYF.